Listed here are 25 T cell receptor beta chains from one sample, sequenced in a study of blood T cell repertoires in COVID-19. Using immunoSEQ multiplex PCR, the repertoire was profiled, and TCRdb retains in-frame clones only, with some absent. The table lists roughly 53,000 clones, around 87% of them singletons, with around 2.2% in the top ten. Material for sequencing was peripheral blood. All receptors derive from a woman of 80 years or more with COVID-19, enrolled during active disease.

This rearrangement joins TRBV15 to TRBJ2-7; 10 bases agree with TRBD1. The CDR3 has 13 residues. The J segment lost 6 bases and the V segment lost 3 bases, leaving 2 bases of the junction unmatched. The germline V gene has CDR1 LNHNV and CDR2 YYDKDF (reference sequence). The CDR3 here is CATSRDRGAEQYF. The CDR3 DNA reads TGTGCCACCAGCAGGGACAGGGGGGCCGAGCAGTACTTC.

This chain joins TRBV9 and TRBJ2-1; 8 positions match TRBD1. Germline V gives CDR1 SGDLS, CDR2 YYNGEE. CDR3 size: 13 residues. J gave up 13 bases and V 0 bases, and 6 bases lay outside the gene matches. CDR3 nucleotides: TGTGCCAGCAGCGTAGGAGGACAGGGCAGCCAGTTCTTC. Translated, it gives CASSVGGQGSQFF.

This clone came up once. The V gene is TRBV4-2, the J gene TRBJ2-7, with a possible D match to TRBD2 (6 bases). Germline loops: CDR1 LGHNA, CDR2 YNFKEQ. CDR3 length: 13 amino acids. The V end lost 4 bases, the J end lost 4 bases, and 11 bases lay between the germline ends. Written as DNA, the CDR3 is TGTGCCAGCAGCCTCGGGACTGCATACGAGCAGTACTTC. Translated: CASSLGTAYEQYF.

The chain links TRBV5-6 to TRBJ1-2, with unresolved D. The V end lost 5 bases, the J end lost 8 bases, and 22 bases lay between the germline ends. CDR3 length: 15 residues. The germline V gene encodes CDR1 SGHDT and CDR2 YYEEEE. Here the CDR3 reads CASSHTRGAYVGYTF. The CDR3 DNA follows: TGTGCCAGCAGTCATACCCGGGGTGCGTATGTCGGCTACACCTTC. Variable domain in full (rest from reference TRBV5-6 and TRBJ1-2): DAGVTQSPTHLIKTRGQQVTLRCSPKSGHDTVSWYQQALGQGPQFIFQYYEEEERQRGNFPDRFSGHQFPNYSSELNVNALLLGDSALYLCASSHTRGAYVGYTFGSGTRLTVV.

The chain carries TRBV30 and TRBJ1-6, with D uncertain. The CDR3 is 14 amino acids. Trimming removed 4 bases from V and 0 bases from J, with 7 bases in between. Germline V lookup: CDR1 GTSNPN, CDR2 SVGIG (reference sequence). The CDR3 region has the DNA TGTGCCTGGACGGGATACTCCTATAATTCACCCCTCCACTTT. Translating gives CAWTGYSYNSPLHF. The full variable domain, its missing parts supplied by reference TRBV30 and TRBJ1-6, is SQTIHQWPATLVQPVGSPLSLECTVEGTSNPNLYWYRQAAGRGLQLLFYSVGIGQISSEVPQNLSASRPQDRQFILSSKKLLLSDSGFYLCAWTGYSYNSPLHFGNGTRLTVT.

The chain has TRBV10-3 and TRBJ2-7, with TRBD2 matching 7 bases. CDR3 length: 17 amino acids. Germline CDR1 ENHRY, CDR2 SYGVKD. Unmatched junction bases numbered 13, after V lost 3 bases and J lost 2 bases. CDR3 coding DNA: TGTGCCATCAGTGACCCGAATCTAGCGGAAGTTACCTACGAGCAGTACTTC. Protein product: CAISDPNLAEVTYEQYF.

This chain links TRBV5-8 with TRBJ2-1, with 10 bases aligning to TRBD1. The CDR3 extends over 16 amino acids. Per germline, CDR1 SGHTS and CDR2 YDEGEE. V lost 3 bases to trimming and J lost 4 bases; unmatched junction nucleotides: 7. CDR3 region: CASSWGTGAIYNEQFF. CDR3 in DNA: TGTGCCAGCAGCTGGGGGACAGGGGCTATATACAATGAGCAGTTCTTC. Drawing the rest from reference TRBV5-8 and TRBJ2-1, the complete variable domain is EAGVTQSPTHLIKTRGQQATLRCSPISGHTSVYWYQQALGLGLQFLLWYDEGEERNRGNFPPRFSGRQFPNYSSELNVNALELEDSALYLCASSWGTGAIYNEQFFGPGTRLTVL.

This clone was seen once. The J gene is TRBJ2-7, the V gene TRBV30; 7 bases are a match to TRBD1. Germline CDR1 reads GTSNPN; CDR2 reads SVGIG (reference sequence). There are 15 residues in the CDR3. V shed 1 base and J 0 bases; nucleotides not matched to a gene: 6. This CDR3 reads CAWSETGPTSYEQYF. CDR3 nucleotide sequence: TGTGCCTGGAGTGAGACAGGGCCTACCTCCTACGAGCAGTACTTC.

There are a few counts of this clone. CDR3 sequence: CSVEAGGTEAFF. The CDR3, as DNA: TGCAGCGTTGAAGCGGGGGGCACTGAAGCTTTCTTT. The rearrangement uses TRBV29-1 and TRBJ1-1, with D possibly matching TRBD1 (5 bases). The CDR3 extends over 12 amino acids. CDR1 and CDR2 (germline): SQVTM, ANQGSEA. V was shortened by 1 base and J by 4 bases, with 7 bases between the two germline ends.

This sequence joins TRBV18 and TRBJ1-5; D not resolved. Germline CDR1 KGHSH, CDR2 LQKENI. The V end was cut by 7 bases, the J end by 6 bases, with 16 bases between. This CDR3 contains 14 residues. The CDR3 bases are TGTGCCAGCTTGCGTGATGGGCCCGGTCAGCCCCAGCATTTT. As protein: CASLRDGPGQPQHF.

The rearrangement joins TRBV5-5 to TRBJ2-5; D might be TRBD2 (6 bases). The CDR3 covers 16 residues. V was clipped by 4 bases and J by 7 bases, with 23 bases between them. Germline V gene sequence: CDR1 SGHKS, CDR2 YYEKEE (reference sequence). CDR3: CASSELPLTSIATQYF. Written as DNA, the CDR3 is TGTGCCAGCAGCGAACTCCCCTTAACTAGCATAGCGACCCAGTACTTC. The whole variable domain, filled in from reference TRBV5-5 and TRBJ2-5, reads DAGVTQSPTHLIKTRGQQVTLRCSPISGHKSVSWYQQVLGQGPQFIFQYYEKEERGRGNFPDRFSARQFPNYSSELNVNALLLGDSALYLCASSELPLTSIATQYFGPGTRLLVL.

This chain uses TRBV28 with TRBJ2-1, with a tentative D call TRBD1 (6 bases). V gave up 5 bases and J gave up 5 bases, with 16 bases separating them. Germline CDR1 is MDHEN and CDR2 is SYDVKM. The CDR3 sequence is 15 residues long. CDR3 in amino acids: CASSQTLSGDNEQFF. DNA of the CDR3: TGTGCCAGCAGTCAAACTCTATCAGGGGACAATGAGCAGTTCTTC.

The V and J genes are TRBV3-1 (or the pseudogene TRBV3-2) and TRBJ1-2; D remains unclear. V was pared by 0 bases and J by 4 bases, with 9 bases between. This CDR3 has 14 residues. Germline V gene lookup returns CDR1 LGHDT and CDR2 YNNKEL (reference sequence). CDR3: CASSQDRAGYGYTF. The CDR3 nucleotides are TGTGCCAGCAGCCAAGATCGCGCAGGCTATGGCTACACCTTC.

This clone was seen a single time. The chain recombines TRBV19 with TRBJ2-7; D gene ambiguous. CDR1 is LNHDA and CDR2 is SQIVND in the germline V gene (reference sequence). V lost 2 bases and J lost 0, with 11 bases in between. This CDR3 region has 15 residues. The CDR3: CASSIHLTSSYEQYF. The CDR3 nucleotides read TGTGCCAGTAGTATACACCTAACGAGCTCCTACGAGCAGTACTTC.

This chain joins TRBV30 and TRBJ1-3; D not resolved. Trimming took off 4 bases at V and 8 bases at J, with 12 bases between the two ends. The CDR3 has 12 amino acids. CDR1 is GTSNPN and CDR2 is SVGIG in the germline V gene (reference sequence). The CDR3 DNA is TGTGCCTGGAACATTCAACCTTACACCATATATTTT. This codes for CAWNIQPYTIYF.

The CDR3 sequence: CASSNGLARVNEQFF. The CDR3 DNA reads as TGTGCCAGCAGCAATGGACTAGCCCGAGTTAATGAGCAGTTCTTC. This rearrangement joins TRBV7-3 to TRBJ2-1; 8 bases are shared with TRBD2. Trimming cost V 5 bases and J 7 bases; bases outside gene matches: 10. This CDR3 is built from 15 residues. The germline gives CDR1 SGHTA, CDR2 FQGTGA.

This chain joins TRBV4-1 and TRBJ1-2; no clear D gene. The CDR3 has 16 amino acids. Germline CDR1 MGHRA, CDR2 YSYEKL. Trimming removed 0 bases at V and 4 bases at J, with 15 bases between. CDR3 in amino acids: CASSQDRSLSIYGYTF. The CDR3 DNA reads TGCGCCAGCAGCCAAGATAGGAGCCTGTCAATCTATGGCTACACCTTC.

The chain employs TRBV4-1 and TRBJ1-4; 8 nucleotides agree with TRBD1. The CDR3 runs 14 residues. V lost 6 bases, J lost 8 bases, and 8 bases stayed unmatched. Germline V CDR1 and CDR2: MGHRA, YSYEKL. CDR3 amino acids: CASRRDRRLEKLFF. DNA for the CDR3: TGCGCCAGCAGGAGGGACAGGAGGCTAGAAAAACTGTTTTTT.

This chain links TRBV6-1 with TRBJ1-4; TRBD1 matches 7 bases. Unmatched junction bases numbered 9, after V lost 3 bases and J lost 8 bases. Germline CDR1 MNHNS, CDR2 SASEGT. The CDR3 is 15 residues long. This CDR3 reads CASSDGRGIREKLFF. In nucleotides, the CDR3 is TGTGCCAGCAGTGATGGCAGGGGGATTAGGGAAAAACTGTTTTTT.

The rearrangement uses TRBV30 and TRBJ1-1; 7 bases map to TRBD1. Trimming at V came to 2 bases and at J to 5 bases, leaving 5 bases not matched to a gene. CDR3 length equals 13 residues. The germline gives CDR1 GTSNPN, CDR2 SVGIG (reference sequence). CDR3 DNA: TGTGCCTGGAGTACAGGGGTGGGTACTGAAGCTTTCTTT. Translating gives CAWSTGVGTEAFF. Drawing the rest from reference TRBV30 and TRBJ1-1, the complete variable domain is SQTIHQWPATLVQPVGSPLSLECTVEGTSNPNLYWYRQAAGRGLQLLFYSVGIGQISSEVPQNLSASRPQDRQFILSSKKLLLSDSGFYLCAWSTGVGTEAFFGQGTRLTVV.

The chain has TRBV7-8 and TRBJ2-7; D uncertain. CDR1 is SGHVS and CDR2 is FQNEAQ in the germline V gene. The CDR3 loop spans 15 amino acids. Trimming cost V 3 bases and J 2 bases, with 14 bases left between them. This CDR3 reads CASSLTSGGPYEQYF. As DNA, the CDR3 is TGTGCCAGCAGCTTGACCTCCGGCGGTCCCTACGAGCAGTACTTC.

The chain has TRBV7-2 and TRBJ2-7; D uncertain. Germline V CDR1 and CDR2: SGHTA, FQGNSA. Trimming cost V 2 bases and J 2 bases, with 13 bases left between them. The CDR3 has 15 residues. The CDR3 sequence: CASSLSGGTAYEQYF. The CDR3 nucleotides read TGTGCCAGCAGCTTATCCGGCGGCACCGCCTACGAGCAGTACTTC.

The rearrangement joins TRBV5-1 to TRBJ2-1; 7 bases map to TRBD2. The J segment lost 9 bases and the V segment lost 4 bases, leaving 10 bases of the junction unmatched. The CDR3 totals 14 residues. Germline loops: CDR1 SGHRS, CDR2 YFSETQ. This CDR3 is CASSGLEAGSEQFF. The DNA of the CDR3 is TGCGCCAGCAGCGGTCTAGAAGCGGGGAGTGAGCAGTTCTTC.

This rearrangement joins TRBV19 to TRBJ1-2; 8 bases line up with TRBD1. Germline CDR1 is LNHDA and CDR2 is SQIVND (reference sequence). With 6 bases clipped from V and 6 bases from J, the junction kept 15 bases outside the gene matches. The CDR3 has 16 amino acids. The CDR3 protein is CASRRGATGVLDGYTF. CDR3 bases: TGTGCCAGTAGGAGGGGGGCGACAGGGGTTTTGGATGGCTACACCTTC.

The rearrangement uses TRBV6-2 or TRBV6-3 and TRBJ2-4; no clear D gene. Trimming removed 2 bases from V and 8 bases from J, with 13 bases in between. Germline V lookup: CDR1 MNHEY, CDR2 SVGEGT. The CDR3 is 14 residues long. CDR3 amino acids: CASSYGGSLDIQYF. The DNA of the CDR3 is TGTGCCAGCAGTTACGGTGGTAGCTTGGACATTCAGTACTTC.